This T cell receptor beta chain was sequenced during a study of blood T cell repertoires in COVID-19. Membership in each cohort depended on participant-reported clinical history. All recovered Cohort 3 donors got two negative PCRs, got clearance, or saw symptom resolution. The CDR3 sequence is 14 residues long. V trimming: 5 bases; J trimming: 0 bases; junction bases outside the gene matches: 3. The germline V gene encodes CDR1 LNHDA and CDR2 SQIVND (reference sequence). TCRdb's copy holds only in-frame clones and misses some; the assay was immunoSEQ multiplex PCR. The repertoire holds over 200,000 clones, with around 86% as singletons.

The TCR sequence derives from a man younger than 35 who had recovered from COVID-19. The chain links TRBV19 to TRBJ1-1; TRBD1 matches 7 bases. The sample consisted of PBMCs or T cells enriched from blood (not recorded which). The CDR3 spells CASSPGTVNTEAFF. The CDR3 nucleotides read TGTGCCAGTAGTCCCGGGACAGTGAACACTGAAGCTTTCTTT.